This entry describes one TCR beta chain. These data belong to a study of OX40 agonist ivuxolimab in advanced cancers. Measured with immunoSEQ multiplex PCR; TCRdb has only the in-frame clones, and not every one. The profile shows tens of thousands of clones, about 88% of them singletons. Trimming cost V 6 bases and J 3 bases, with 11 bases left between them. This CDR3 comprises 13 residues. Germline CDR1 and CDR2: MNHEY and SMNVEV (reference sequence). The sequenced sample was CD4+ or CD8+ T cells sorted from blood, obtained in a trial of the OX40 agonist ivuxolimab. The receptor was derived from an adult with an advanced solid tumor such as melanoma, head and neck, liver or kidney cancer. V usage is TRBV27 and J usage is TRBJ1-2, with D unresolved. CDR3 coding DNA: TGTGCCAGCAGCCTTGACCGCTACTATGGCTACACCTTC. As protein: CASSLDRYYGYTF.